This T cell receptor (beta chain) appears in the sequencing data of a study of T cell repertoires in cytomegalovirus infection. Study-level results: Dominating the ex vivo response were HLA-C-restricted CMV-specific TCR beta clonotypes.

There are 18 residues in the CDR3. The germline V gene encodes CDR1 SGHVS and CDR2 FQNEAQ. With 5 bases clipped from V and 0 bases from J, the junction kept 14 bases outside the gene matches. TCRdb reprocessed the reads via MiXCR and lists one record per CDR3 protein. Seen here are hundreds of thousands of distinct CDR3 sequences, 25% to 35% observed once, and the top ten hold 20%. A few counts support this clonotype. Its matching antigen is unknown. The receptor comes from a human donor in good health (CMV status not recorded). Some clones in this sample may be carry-over from other donors' samples. This material consisted of cultured PBMCs, taken from culture after CMV antigen stimulation. The chain recombines TRBV7-8 with TRBJ2-7, with TRBD2 identical over 9 bases. Here the CDR3 DNA reads TGTGCCAGCAGCCCATCCCTTTTTCAGCGGGGGGCCTCCTACGAGCAGTACTTC. As protein: CASSPSLFQRGASYEQYF.